Described below is a single T cell receptor beta chain sequence and its context. The sample originates from a study of preoperative IRX-2 immunotherapy in early breast cancer. Treatment specified: preoperative locoregional IRX-2 cytokine immunotherapy. The CDR3 has 14 residues. TCRdb's table, derived via immunoSEQ multiplex PCR, lists solely in-frame clones and lacks some. The profile shows 3,000 to 4,000 clones, less than 90% of them singletons. Sequencing was performed on tumor tissue, taken before IRX-2 immunotherapy. This sequence was found in a human donor with breast cancer. The chain employs TRBV1 and TRBJ2-7; the tabulated D call, TRBD2, remains unverified against the DNA. TRBV1 is listed as a pseudogene. This CDR3 reads CASSLPFRDYEQYF. The DNA for the CDR3 is TGCGCCAGCAGCTTACCCTTTAGAGACTACGAGCAGTACTTC.